The 13 T cell receptor beta chains below come from one sample, sequenced in a study of blood T cell repertoires in COVID-19. TCRdb's table, derived via immunoSEQ multiplex PCR, lists solely in-frame clones and lacks some. Of about 220,000 clones detected, over 70% appear once; the ten largest clones hold 5.5% to 8.5%. Sample: peripheral blood. These receptors were taken from a woman in her 70s with acute or convalescent COVID-19.

This sequence joins TRBV9 and TRBJ2-5; 8 positions agree with TRBD1. Trimming took 4 bases from V and 5 from J; bases not matched to a gene: 10. The CDR3 totals 15 residues. Germline V gene data show CDR1 as SGDLS and CDR2 as YYNGEE. CDR3 residues: CASSRTGTRGETQYF. For the CDR3, the DNA is TGTGCCAGCAGCAGGACAGGGACGAGGGGTGAGACCCAGTACTTC.

The chain recombines TRBV5-8 with TRBJ2-1, with D perhaps TRBD1 (5 bases). The CDR3 runs to 14 residues. The germline CDR1 and CDR2 sequences are SGHTS and YDEGEE. Trimming took 5 bases from V and 6 from J, leaving 15 bases between them. CDR3 bases: TGTGCCAGCAGTTACCAGGTCACAGGCAATGAGCAGTTCTTC. Translation gives CASSYQVTGNEQFF.

The V and J genes are TRBV5-4 and TRBJ2-2, with 7 bases fitting TRBD2. Germline-derived CDR1 and CDR2 are SGHNT and YYREEE (reference sequence). The CDR3 is 16 amino acids. J was trimmed by 0 bases and V by 2 bases; bases with no gene match: 4. This chain's CDR3 is CASSLHGGSNTGELFF. The CDR3 nucleotides are TGTGCCAGCAGCTTACACGGGGGGTCGAACACCGGGGAGCTGTTTTTT.

On this clone: This CDR3 is also generated by other DNA sequences in the sample. The gene calls are TRBV7-2 and TRBJ2-2, with 11 bases identical to TRBD2. Germline values: CDR1 SGHTA, CDR2 FQGNSA. CDR3 size: 15 residues. V lost 6 bases, J lost 2 bases, and 2 bases stayed unmatched. CDR3 DNA sequence: TGTGCCAGCAGTCTAGCGGGGGGAAACACCGGGGAGCTGTTTTTT. It encodes CASSLAGGNTGELFF.

This clone was seen only a few times. This rearrangement joins TRBV7-4 to TRBJ2-7, with 9 positions matching TRBD2. Germline values: CDR1 SGHVT, CDR2 SQSDAQ. V gave up 2 bases and J gave up 7 bases; unmatched junction bases: 9. The CDR3 is made up of 15 amino acids. CDR3 sequence (DNA): TGTGCCAGCAGCTTACCGGGACTAGCCCTGGGAGAGCAGTACTTC. This sequence encodes CASSLPGLALGEQYF.

The rearrangement uses TRBV30 and TRBJ1-3; possible D gene TRBD1, 5 bases. Germline-derived CDR1 and CDR2 are GTSNPN and SVGIG (reference sequence). Trimming cost V 2 bases and J 1 base, with 9 bases left between them. The CDR3 is 14 amino acids. The CDR3: CAWSSGSSGNTIYF. CDR3 coding DNA: TGTGCCTGGAGTTCAGGGTCTTCTGGAAACACCATATATTTT.

V usage is TRBV10-3 and J usage is TRBJ1-4; the match to TRBD1 covers 7 bases. Germline V gives CDR1 ENHRY, CDR2 SYGVKD. The CDR3 sequence is 15 residues long. J gave up 3 bases and V 10 bases, and 11 bases lay outside the gene matches. The CDR3 region is CATRDSQLSNEKLFF. CDR3 bases: TGTGCCACCCGGGACAGCCAACTCTCTAATGAAAAACTGTTTTTT.

The chain combines TRBV7-6 with TRBJ2-7; unclear D gene. Germline loops: CDR1 SGHVS, CDR2 FNYEAQ. This CDR3 contains 12 residues. Trimming pared 2 bases from V and 4 bases from J, leaving 6 bases between. The CDR3 reads CASSLMEYEQYF. The CDR3 region has the DNA TGTGCCAGCAGCTTAATGGAGTACGAGCAGTACTTC.

J is TRBJ1-2 and V is TRBV5-1; TRBD1 matches 9 bases. Unmatched junction bases numbered 7, after V lost 1 base and J lost 3 bases. Germline V gene lookup returns CDR1 SGHRS and CDR2 YFSETQ. The CDR3 is 16 residues long. CDR3 region: CASSLQGQGLDYGYTF. CDR3 nucleotides: TGCGCCAGCAGCTTGCAGGGACAGGGATTAGACTATGGCTACACCTTC.

The chain is built from TRBV19 and TRBJ1-5; maybe TRBD1 (5 bases). Between the trimmed V and J ends, which lost 4 bases and 6 bases, there was a span of 10 bases. Germline V gene lookup returns CDR1 LNHDA and CDR2 SQIVND (reference sequence). This CDR3 contains 13 residues. The CDR3 region has the DNA TGTGCCAGTAGTACCGGGGGAAGTCAGCCCCAGCATTTT. Protein sequence: CASSTGGSQPQHF.

Only one count was recorded for this clone. This rearrangement joins TRBV6-6 to TRBJ2-5; weak D call: TRBD2 (7 bases). The CDR3 runs 16 residues. The germline V and J ends were trimmed by 0 bases and 2 bases, with 13 bases remaining between them. Per germline, CDR1 MNHNY and CDR2 SVGAGI (reference sequence). The CDR3 nucleotides are TGTGCCAGCAGTTACTCGGCGGGGGCTGGGCAAGAGACCCAGTACTTC. Its translation: CASSYSAGAGQETQYF.

This rearrangement joins TRBV5-4 to TRBJ2-3; 10 bases are a match to TRBD2. J gave up 11 bases and V 2 bases, and 8 bases lay outside the gene matches. The CDR3 covers 14 residues. CDR1 and CDR2 from the germline V gene are SGHNT and YYREEE (reference sequence). The CDR3 DNA reads TGTGCCAGCAGCTTTGAGCGGGGGGGCCACGAGCAGTATTTT. It codes for CASSFERGGHEQYF. The whole variable domain, filled in from reference TRBV5-4 and TRBJ2-3, reads ETGVTQSPTHLIKTRGQQVTLRCSSQSGHNTVSWYQQALGQGPQFIFQYYREEENGRGNFPPRFSGLQFPNYSSELNVNALELDDSALYLCASSFERGGHEQYFGPGTRLTVL.

This clone was observed a few times. V and J are TRBV4-3 and TRBJ2-3; D is ambiguous. The CDR3 sequence is 17 residues long. Trimming stripped 1 base from V and 1 base from J, with 15 bases between. CDR1 and CDR2 (germline): LGHNA, YSLEER. CDR3 nucleotide sequence: TGCGCCAGCAGCCAAGGGCGAGCTAGTGTGGGCACAGATACGCAGTATTTT. Its translation: CASSQGRASVGTDTQYF.